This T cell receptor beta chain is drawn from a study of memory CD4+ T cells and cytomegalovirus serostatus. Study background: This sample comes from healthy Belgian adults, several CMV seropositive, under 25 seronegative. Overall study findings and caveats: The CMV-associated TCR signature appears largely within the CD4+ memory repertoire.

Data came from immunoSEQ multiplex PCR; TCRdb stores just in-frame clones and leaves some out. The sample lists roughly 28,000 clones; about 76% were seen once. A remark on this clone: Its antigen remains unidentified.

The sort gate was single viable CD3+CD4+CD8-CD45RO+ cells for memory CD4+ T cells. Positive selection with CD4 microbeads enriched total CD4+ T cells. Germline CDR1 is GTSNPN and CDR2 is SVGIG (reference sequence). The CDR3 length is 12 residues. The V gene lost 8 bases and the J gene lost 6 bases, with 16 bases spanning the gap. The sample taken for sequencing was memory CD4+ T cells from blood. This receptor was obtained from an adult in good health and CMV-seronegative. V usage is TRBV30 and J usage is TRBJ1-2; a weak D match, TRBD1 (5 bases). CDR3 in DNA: TGTGCCCTCAATAGGGGATATGATGGCTACACCTTC. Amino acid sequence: CALNRGYDGYTF.